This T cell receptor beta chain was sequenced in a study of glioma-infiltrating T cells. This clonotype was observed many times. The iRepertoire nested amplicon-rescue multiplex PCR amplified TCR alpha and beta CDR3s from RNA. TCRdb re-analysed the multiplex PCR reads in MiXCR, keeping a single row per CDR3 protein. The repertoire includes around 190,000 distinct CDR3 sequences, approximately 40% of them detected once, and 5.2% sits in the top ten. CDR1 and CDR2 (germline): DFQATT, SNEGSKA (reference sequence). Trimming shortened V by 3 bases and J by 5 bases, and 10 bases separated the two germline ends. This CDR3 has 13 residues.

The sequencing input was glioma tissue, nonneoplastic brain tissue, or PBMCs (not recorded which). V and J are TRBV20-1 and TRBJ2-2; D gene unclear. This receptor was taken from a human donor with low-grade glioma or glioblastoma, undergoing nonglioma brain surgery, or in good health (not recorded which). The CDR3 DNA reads TGCAGTGCTAGTAGGACCCAGACCGGGGAGCTGTTTTTT. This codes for CSASRTQTGELFF.